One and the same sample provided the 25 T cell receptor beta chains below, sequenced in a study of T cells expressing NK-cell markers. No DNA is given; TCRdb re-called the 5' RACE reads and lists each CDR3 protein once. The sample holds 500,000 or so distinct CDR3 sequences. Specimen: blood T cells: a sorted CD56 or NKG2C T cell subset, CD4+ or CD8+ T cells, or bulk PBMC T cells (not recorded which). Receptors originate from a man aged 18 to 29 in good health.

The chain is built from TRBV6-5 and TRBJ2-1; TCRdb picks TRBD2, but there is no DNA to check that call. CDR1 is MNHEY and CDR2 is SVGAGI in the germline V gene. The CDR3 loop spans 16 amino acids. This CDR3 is CASSYSGLAAAREQFF.

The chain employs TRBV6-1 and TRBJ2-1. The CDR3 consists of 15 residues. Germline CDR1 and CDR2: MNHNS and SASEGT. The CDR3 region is CASTEGQGSYNEQFF.

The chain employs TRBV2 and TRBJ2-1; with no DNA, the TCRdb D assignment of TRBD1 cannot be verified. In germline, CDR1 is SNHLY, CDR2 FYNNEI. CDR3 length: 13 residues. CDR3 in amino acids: CASNSRAYNEQFF.

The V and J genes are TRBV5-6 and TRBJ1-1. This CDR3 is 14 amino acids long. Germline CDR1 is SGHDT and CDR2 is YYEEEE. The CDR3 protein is CASSLITEPTEAFF.

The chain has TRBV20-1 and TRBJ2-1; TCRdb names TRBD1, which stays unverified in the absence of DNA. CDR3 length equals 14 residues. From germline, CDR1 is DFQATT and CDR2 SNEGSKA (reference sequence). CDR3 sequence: CSAHPTGSYNEQFF.

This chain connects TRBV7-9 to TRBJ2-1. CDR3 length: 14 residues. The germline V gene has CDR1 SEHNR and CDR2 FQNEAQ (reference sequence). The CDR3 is CASSLVSAHGEQFF.

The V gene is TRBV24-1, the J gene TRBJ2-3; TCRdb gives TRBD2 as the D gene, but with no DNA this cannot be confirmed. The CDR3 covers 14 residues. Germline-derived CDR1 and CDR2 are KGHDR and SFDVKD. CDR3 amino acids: CATSDLEARNTQYF.

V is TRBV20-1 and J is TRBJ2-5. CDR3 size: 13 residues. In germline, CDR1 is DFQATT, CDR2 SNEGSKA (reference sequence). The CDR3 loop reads CSARLQRPETQYF.

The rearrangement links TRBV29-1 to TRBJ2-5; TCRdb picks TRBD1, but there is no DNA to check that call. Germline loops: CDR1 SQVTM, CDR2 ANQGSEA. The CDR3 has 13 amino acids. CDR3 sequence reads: CSVRDGGGETQYF.

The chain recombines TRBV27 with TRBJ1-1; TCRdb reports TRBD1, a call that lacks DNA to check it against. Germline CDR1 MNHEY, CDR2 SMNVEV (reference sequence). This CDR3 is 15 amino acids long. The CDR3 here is CASSRDSRMNTEAFF.

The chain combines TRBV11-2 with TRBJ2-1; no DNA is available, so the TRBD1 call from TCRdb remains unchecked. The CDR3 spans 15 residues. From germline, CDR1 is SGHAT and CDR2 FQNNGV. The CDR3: CASSLDRGPGDEQFF.

This CDR3 reads CASKQQGYSNQPQHF. V gene TRBV12-3 or TRBV12-4 combines with J gene TRBJ1-5; the D call from TCRdb, TRBD1, cannot be confirmed without DNA. CDR3 size: 15 residues.

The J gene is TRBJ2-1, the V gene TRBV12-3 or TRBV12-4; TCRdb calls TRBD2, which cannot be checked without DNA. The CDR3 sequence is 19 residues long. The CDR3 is CASSPDPITAGVYLNEQFF.

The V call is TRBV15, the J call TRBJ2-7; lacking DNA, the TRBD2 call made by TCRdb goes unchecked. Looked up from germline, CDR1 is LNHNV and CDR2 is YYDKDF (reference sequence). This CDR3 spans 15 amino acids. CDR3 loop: CATSRAASGTYEQYF.

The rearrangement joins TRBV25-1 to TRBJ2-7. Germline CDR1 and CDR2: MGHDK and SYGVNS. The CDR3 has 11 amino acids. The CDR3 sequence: CASSESERRYF.

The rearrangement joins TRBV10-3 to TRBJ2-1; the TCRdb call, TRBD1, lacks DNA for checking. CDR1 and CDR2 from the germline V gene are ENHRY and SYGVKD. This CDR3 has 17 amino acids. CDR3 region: CAISESVFGGTRNEQFF.

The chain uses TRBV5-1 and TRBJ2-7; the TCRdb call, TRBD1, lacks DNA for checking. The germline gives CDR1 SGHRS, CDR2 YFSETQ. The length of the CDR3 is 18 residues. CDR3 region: CASSLVTGTSFITYEQYF.

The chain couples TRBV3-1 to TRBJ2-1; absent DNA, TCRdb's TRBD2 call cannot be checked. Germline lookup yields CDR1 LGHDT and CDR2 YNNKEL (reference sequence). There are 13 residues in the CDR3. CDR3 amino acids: CASSQGTSGTKFF.

CDR3 residues: CATLSTPHSTDTQYF. This chain connects TRBV5-1 to TRBJ2-3; TCRdb returns TRBD2, unconfirmable since there is no DNA. Germline V gene lookup returns CDR1 SGHRS and CDR2 YFSETQ. CDR3 length equals 15 residues.

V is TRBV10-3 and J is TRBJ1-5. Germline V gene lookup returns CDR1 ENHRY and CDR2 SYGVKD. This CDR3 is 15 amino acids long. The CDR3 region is CAISATVVSNQPQHF.

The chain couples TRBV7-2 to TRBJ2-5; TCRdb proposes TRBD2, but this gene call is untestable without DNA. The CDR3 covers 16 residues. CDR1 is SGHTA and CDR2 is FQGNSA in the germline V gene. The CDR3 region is CASSLDQVRGRVTQYF.

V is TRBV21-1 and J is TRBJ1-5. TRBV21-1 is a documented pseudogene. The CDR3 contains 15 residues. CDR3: CASSKRQANNQPQHF.

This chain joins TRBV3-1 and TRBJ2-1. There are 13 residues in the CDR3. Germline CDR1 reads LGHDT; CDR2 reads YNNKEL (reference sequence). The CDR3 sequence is CASSQEGFGEQFF.

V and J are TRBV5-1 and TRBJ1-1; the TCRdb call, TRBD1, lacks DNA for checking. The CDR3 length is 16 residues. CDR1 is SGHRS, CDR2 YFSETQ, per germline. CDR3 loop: CASSLGPQPLNTEAFF.

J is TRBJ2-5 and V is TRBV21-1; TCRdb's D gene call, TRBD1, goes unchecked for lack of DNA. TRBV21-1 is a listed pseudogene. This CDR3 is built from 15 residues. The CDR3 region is CASSYRGLLQETQYF.